This TCR beta chain was identified in a study of blood T cell repertoires in COVID-19. Across the study: Some COVID-19 samples were acute and others convalescent; all came from the United States, Italy and Spain. Sample material is recorded as cDNA or gDNA derived from T cells, B-cell-depleted T cells, or PBMCs.

This CDR3 is built from 14 residues. Germline V lookup: CDR1 LGHDT, CDR2 YNNKEL (reference sequence). V lost 1 base to trimming and J lost 8 bases; unmatched junction nucleotides: 7. Per the original data handling: Estimated nucleated cell counts came from reference gene primer amplification. Method: immunoSEQ multiplex PCR; TCRdb's copy keeps in-frame clones and lacks some. The DNA was the basis for D and trimming; V, J and clone size are from that table. The data hold roughly 190,000 clones, with about 85% observed a single time. The sample consisted of peripheral blood. This receptor was obtained from a woman aged 55-69 years with acute or convalescent COVID-19. V gene TRBV3-1 (or the pseudogene TRBV3-2) combines with J gene TRBJ1-2, with 7 positions matching TRBD1. CDR3 nucleotides: TGTGCCAGCAGCCAAGGATTGGCAGGGGGAGGCTACACCTTC. This codes for CASSQGLAGGGYTF.